This entry is about one T cell receptor (beta chain). The antigen is undetermined. This specimen belongs to a study of OX40 agonist ivuxolimab in advanced cancers. Study-level information: Ivuxolimab was delivered to patients intravenously every 2 weeks at doses spanning 0.01 to 10 mg/kg. Allowance was made for prior anti-PD-1, anti-PD-L1 or anti-CTLA-4 therapy, and 40% to 45% had some.

Whole-study results and caveats: Determination of antigen specificity was not performed for the expanded peripheral T cells. At doses 0.1 to 3.0 mg/kg, CD4+ and CD8+ clones expanded.

The method was immunoSEQ multiplex PCR; TCRdb's version includes in-frame clones alone and lacks a portion of them. The profile shows some 77,000 clones, around 93% of them singletons. This CDR3 spans 16 amino acids. CDR1 and CDR2 from the germline V gene are KGHSH and LQKENI. V was trimmed by 0 bases and J by 7 bases, leaving 16 bases between them. The TCR originated in an adult with an advanced solid tumor such as melanoma, head and neck, liver or kidney cancer. This specimen consisted of CD4+ or CD8+ T cells sorted from blood, obtained in a trial of the OX40 agonist ivuxolimab. The J gene is TRBJ2-1, the V gene TRBV18, with D possibly matching TRBD2 (7 bases). The CDR3 here is CASSPPSTRGGNEQFF. Written as DNA, the CDR3 is TGTGCCAGCTCACCACCCTCCACGAGGGGGGGGAATGAGCAGTTCTTC.